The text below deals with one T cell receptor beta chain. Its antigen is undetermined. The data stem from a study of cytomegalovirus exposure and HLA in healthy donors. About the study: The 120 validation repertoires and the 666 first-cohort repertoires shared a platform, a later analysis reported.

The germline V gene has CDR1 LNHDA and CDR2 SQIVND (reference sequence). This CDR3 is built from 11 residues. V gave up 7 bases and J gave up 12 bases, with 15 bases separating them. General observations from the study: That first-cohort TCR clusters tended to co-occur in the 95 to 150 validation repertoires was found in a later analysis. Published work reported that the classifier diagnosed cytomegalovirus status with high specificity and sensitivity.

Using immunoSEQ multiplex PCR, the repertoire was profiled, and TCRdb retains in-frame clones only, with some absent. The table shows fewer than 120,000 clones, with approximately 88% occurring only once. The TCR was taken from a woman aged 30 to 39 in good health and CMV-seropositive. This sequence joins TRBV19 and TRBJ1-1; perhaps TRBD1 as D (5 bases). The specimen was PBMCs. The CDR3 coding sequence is TGTGCCAGTAATCGGGGGTTTGTACCTTTCTTT. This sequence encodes CASNRGFVPFF.